The T cell receptor beta chain described here comes from a study of shared clonotypes between healthy human individuals. Overall study context: Donors, aged 18 to 49, were two women and three men. CD4 naive cells filled three plates per donor, CD4 memory three, CD8 naive two and CD8 memory one. General study points: In this cohort, only blood was sampled, and tissue repertoires likely differ.

A word on this clone: Its antigen is not identified.

Germline assignment: CDR1 SEHNR and CDR2 FQNEAQ (reference sequence). CDR3 length: 19 amino acids. Trimming took 2 bases from V and 0 from J; bases not matched to a gene: 12. TCRdb's table, derived via immunoSEQ multiplex PCR, lists solely in-frame clones and lacks some. Of some 630,000 clones in the sample, 95% to 97% were seen once. Selected positively for CCR7 and CD45RO-negative, naive CD8 cells excluded terminally differentiated effector memory CD45RA+ cells. The sequence derives from a woman aged 25 to 45 in good health. Material for sequencing was naive CD8+ T cells sorted from blood. The chain joins TRBV7-9 to TRBJ2-3; TRBD2 aligns across 9 bases. The CDR3 sequence: CASSLLPSGLAASTDTQYF. The CDR3, as DNA: TGTGCCAGCAGCTTACTTCCCTCGGGACTAGCAGCGAGCACAGATACGCAGTATTTT.